This T cell receptor beta chain was recorded in a study of T-cell reconstitution after alpha-beta-depleted transplantation in children. The TCRbeta library was prepared with unique molecular identifiers. TCRdb passed the PCR reads through MiXCR, listing each CDR3 protein once. This table holds approximately 490,000 distinct CDR3 sequences, about 10% found once. This CDR3 region has 15 residues. After removal of 8 bases from V and 2 bases from J, the junction contained 11 bases not matched to a gene. This clonotype was counted between two and nine times. This clonotype was sampled from a child aged 2 to 15 with inherited bone marrow failure, due to receive a stem cell transplant. The chain uses TRBV12-3 or TRBV12-4 and TRBJ2-5; 7 bases align to TRBD1. The sequenced sample was PBMCs, obtained before TCRalphabeta/CD19-depleted stem cell transplant. CDR3 residues: CASVDRGGGQETQYF. CDR3 sequence (DNA): TGTGCCAGCGTCGACCGAGGGGGCGGGCAAGAGACCCAGTACTTC.